Listed here are 13 T cell receptor beta chains from one sample, sequenced in a study of OX40 agonist ivuxolimab in advanced cancers. Data came from immunoSEQ multiplex PCR; TCRdb stores just in-frame clones and leaves some out. The sample yields 74,000 or so clones, less than 95% seen once. This specimen was CD4+ or CD8+ T cells sorted from blood, taken in a trial of the OX40 agonist ivuxolimab. Receptors originate from an adult with an advanced solid tumor such as melanoma, head and neck, liver or kidney cancer.

Here the CDR3 reads CATRISTGSGELFF. CDR3 nucleotides: TGTGCCACCCGGATATCGACAGGATCCGGGGAGCTGTTTTTT. The V call is TRBV19, the J call TRBJ2-2; tentatively, D is TRBD1 (6 bases). V lost 10 bases and J lost 6, with 18 bases in between. The CDR3 consists of 14 residues. Germline V gives CDR1 LNHDA, CDR2 SQIVND (reference sequence).

This chain links TRBV5-1 with TRBJ2-3; 11 bases are shared with TRBD2. The CDR3 sequence is 17 residues long. Germline V CDR1 and CDR2: SGHRS, YFSETQ. With 4 bases clipped from V and 1 base from J, the junction kept 8 bases outside the gene matches. CDR3 bases: TGCGCCAGCAGCCTCACCTTTAGCGGGAGGGGCACAGATACGCAGTATTTT. Translated: CASSLTFSGRGTDTQYF.

J is TRBJ1-2 and V is TRBV6-5; D is uncertain. Trimming left V 3 bases short and J 4 bases short, with 9 bases between. The V gene's germline CDR1 is MNHEY and CDR2 SVGAGI. The CDR3 consists of 13 residues. CDR3 amino acids: CASSYAEAYGYTF. DNA of the CDR3: TGTGCCAGCAGTTATGCGGAGGCCTATGGCTACACCTTC.

This chain uses TRBV4-1 with TRBJ2-3; TRBD2 agrees at 16 bases. Germline CDR1 and CDR2: MGHRA and YSYEKL. V trimming: 3 bases; J trimming: 2 bases; junction bases outside the gene matches: 11. This CDR3 comprises 20 residues. The CDR3 DNA is TGCGCCAGCAGCCACGCTACCGGGACTAGCGGGGGGGCCAACACAGATACGCAGTATTTT. The encoded protein is CASSHATGTSGGANTDTQYF.

This clone was recorded a few times. The rearrangement links TRBV9 to TRBJ1-3, with TRBD1 as a possible D gene (6 bases). V was trimmed by 4 bases and J by 2 bases, leaving 16 bases between them. From germline, CDR1 is SGDLS and CDR2 YYNGEE. CDR3 length equals 16 residues. CDR3: CASSPRLQGPGNTIYF. The CDR3 DNA reads TGTGCCAGCAGCCCTCGACTTCAGGGGCCTGGAAACACCATATATTTT. The variable domain in full, with the rest retrieved from reference TRBV9 and TRBJ1-3, is DSGVTQTPKHLITATGQRVTLRCSPRSGDLSVYWYQQSLDQGLQFLIQYYNGEERAKGNILERFSAQQFPDLHSELNLSSLELGDSALYFCASSPRLQGPGNTIYFGEGSWLTVV.

The rearrangement joins TRBV7-2 to TRBJ2-3, with 7 bases matching TRBD2. Trimming cost V 5 bases and J 1 base; bases outside gene matches: 3. CDR3 size: 14 residues. Germline loops: CDR1 SGHTA, CDR2 FQGNSA. This CDR3 is CASSPGLRTDTQYF. CDR3 coding DNA: TGTGCCAGCAGCCCGGGACTACGCACAGATACGCAGTATTTT. Based on the CDR3 plus reference TRBV7-2 and TRBJ2-3, the full variable domain is GAGVSQSPSNKVTEKGKDVELRCDPISGHTALYWYRQSLGQGLEFLIYFQGNSAPDKSGLPSDRFSAERTGGSVSTLTIQRTQQEDSAVYLCASSPGLRTDTQYFGPGTRLTVL.

J is TRBJ2-1 and V is TRBV7-2; 15 nucleotides line up with TRBD2. From germline, CDR1 is SGHTA and CDR2 FQGNSA. J lost 10 bases, V lost 5 bases, and 9 bases had no gene match. This CDR3 is built from 16 residues. The CDR3 sequence: CASSQSGTSGGREQFF. CDR3 in DNA: TGTGCCAGCAGCCAATCCGGGACTAGCGGGGGGCGGGAGCAGTTCTTC.

The V call is TRBV5-1, the J call TRBJ2-1; 9 bases agree with TRBD2. CDR3 size: 16 residues. Germline CDR1 SGHRS, CDR2 YFSETQ. V lost 4 bases and J lost 6; bases outside the gene matches: 11. The CDR3 protein is CASSVLSGGQSNEQFF. CDR3 nucleotide sequence: TGCGCCAGCAGCGTTCTTAGCGGGGGCCAGAGCAATGAGCAGTTCTTC.

A few counts support this clone. V and J are TRBV11-2 and TRBJ2-7; D not resolved. Germline V gene data show CDR1 as SGHAT and CDR2 as FQNNGV. The CDR3 is 14 amino acids. Trimming shortened V by 2 bases and J by 2 bases, and 10 bases separated the two germline ends. In DNA form, the CDR3 reads TGTGCCAGCAGCTTATCCGACGGCGCCTACGAGCAGTACTTC. The encoded protein is CASSLSDGAYEQYF. Full variable domain (remainder filled in from reference TRBV11-2 and TRBJ2-7): EAGVAQSPRYKIIEKRQSVAFWCNPISGHATLYWYQQILGQGPKLLIQFQNNGVVDDSQLPKDRFSAERLKGVDSTLKIQPAKLEDSAVYLCASSLSDGAYEQYFGPGTRLTVT.

The genes are TRBV5-3 and TRBJ2-4, with D uncertain. TRBV5-3 falls under the ORF class, with uncertain function. There are 17 residues in the CDR3. Trimming took 1 base from V and 3 from J, leaving 17 bases between them. CDR3 region: CARSLRAGRFGKNIQYF. CDR3 sequence (DNA): TGTGCCAGAAGCTTGAGGGCAGGACGCTTTGGCAAAAACATTCAGTACTTC.

The genes are TRBV5-1 and TRBJ2-2; 7 bases line up with TRBD2. The CDR3 has 18 amino acids. J gave up 6 bases and V 0 bases, and 14 bases lay outside the gene matches. Germline V gene sequence: CDR1 SGHRS, CDR2 YFSETQ. The CDR3 loop is CASSLATFISTSPGELFF. CDR3 DNA: TGCGCCAGCAGCTTGGCCACCTTTATATCGACTAGCCCCGGGGAGCTGTTTTTT.

This chain uses TRBV5-1 with TRBJ2-1, with D perhaps matching TRBD1 (7 bases). Germline CDR1 SGHRS, CDR2 YFSETQ. This CDR3 has 15 residues. V lost 0 bases and J 5 bases, leaving 12 bases between the germline ends. The CDR3 DNA sequence: TGCGCCAGCAGCTTGGGGACAGGCGGGAACAATGAGCAGTTCTTC. Protein product: CASSLGTGGNNEQFF.

The chain uses TRBV6-5 and TRBJ2-7; TRBD1 might be the D (6 bases). Germline CDR1 MNHEY, CDR2 SVGAGI. The CDR3 spans 13 residues. Deletions cut 10 bases from V and 5 bases from J, with 18 bases between. The CDR3 is CATTGGRGNEQYF. DNA for the CDR3: TGTGCCACCACGGGCGGCAGGGGCAACGAGCAGTACTTC.